This T cell receptor (beta chain) stems from a study of OX40 agonist ivuxolimab in advanced cancers. The wider study: Melanoma, hepatocellular carcinoma, head and neck or renal cell cancer occurred in dose-escalation patients. Regarding the study as a whole: Patients who responded partially at 0.1-3.0 mg/kg showed clonal expansion ranking among the lowest.

This clone was seen only once. The antigen is not known. The repertoire was sequenced with immunoSEQ multiplex PCR; TCRdb's copy has only in-frame clones and lacks some. The data hold nearly 20,000 clones, with about nine tenths observed a single time. The sample in question was CD4+ or CD8+ T cells sorted from blood, obtained in a trial of the OX40 agonist ivuxolimab. This TCR came from an adult with an advanced solid tumor such as melanoma, head and neck, liver or kidney cancer.

CDR3 DNA: TGTGCCAGCAGTATTAGTCAGACGGGAGGCCGCTACGAGCAGTACTTC. It encodes CASSISQTGGRYEQYF. The genes are TRBV27 and TRBJ2-7; 7 nucleotides agree with TRBD2. V trimming: 5 bases; J trimming: 3 bases; junction bases outside the gene matches: 13. Germline values: CDR1 MNHEY, CDR2 SMNVEV (reference sequence). This CDR3 comprises 16 residues.